This TCR beta chain was captured in a study of blood T cell repertoires in COVID-19. About the research overall: The cDNA or gDNA used as material had been derived from T cells, B-cell-depleted T cells, or PBMCs.

The CDR3 totals 12 residues. Looked up from germline, CDR1 is MGHRA and CDR2 is YSYEKL. V gave up 0 bases and J gave up 6 bases, with 6 bases separating them. Here immunoSEQ multiplex PCR was the method, and the copy in TCRdb shows in-frame clones only, minus some. The sample has 470,000 or so clones, 70% to 90% seen once; the top ten hold roughly 1.9%. This clonotype was obtained from a woman aged 18-29 years with acute COVID-19. The specimen sequenced was PBMCs or T cells enriched from blood (not recorded which). J is TRBJ2-7 and V is TRBV4-1; D call uncertain. For the CDR3, the DNA is TGCGCCAGCAGCCAAGATAGAGGCGAGCAGTACTTC. Its translation is CASSQDRGEQYF.